Presented here are 20 T cell receptor beta chains from one specimen sequenced in a study of cytomegalovirus exposure and HLA in healthy donors. Data came from immunoSEQ multiplex PCR; TCRdb stores just in-frame clones and leaves some out. The sample includes some 150,000 clones, less than 90% of them seen just once. Sequencing used PBMCs. Receptors were obtained from a man between 18 and 29 years old in good health and CMV-seropositive.

The chain joins TRBV6-1 to TRBJ1-2; 7 bases line up with TRBD1. CDR3 length: 13 residues. The V gene's germline CDR1 is MNHNS and CDR2 SASEGT. V lost 5 bases to trimming and J lost 3 bases; unmatched junction nucleotides: 3. The CDR3 DNA reads as TGTGCCAGCAGTCAACAGGGGTACTATGGCTACACCTTC. Translated: CASSQQGYYGYTF.

The rearrangement joins TRBV7-3 to TRBJ2-3, with TRBD1 as a possible D gene (6 bases). V lost 5 bases and J lost 0, with 12 bases in between. The CDR3 contains 15 residues. Germline V lookup: CDR1 SGHTA, CDR2 FQGTGA. CDR3 residues: CASSHRTASTDTQYF. The CDR3 DNA follows: TGTGCCAGCAGCCATCGGACAGCTAGCACAGATACGCAGTATTTT.

This chain connects TRBV5-1 to TRBJ2-5; TRBD2 matches at 9 bases. After removal of 4 bases from V and 0 bases from J, the junction contained 1 base not matched to a gene. This CDR3 comprises 14 residues. Germline V gives CDR1 SGHRS, CDR2 YFSETQ. The CDR3 nucleotides are TGCGCCAGCAGCACTAGCGGGTACCAAGAGACCCAGTACTTC. Translating it yields CASSTSGYQETQYF.

The chain uses TRBV19 and TRBJ1-5, with 9 positions matching TRBD1. V trimming: 7 bases; J trimming: 12 bases; junction bases outside the gene matches: 10. Germline V CDR1 and CDR2: LNHDA, SQIVND (reference sequence). This CDR3 is built from 13 residues. CDR3 nucleotide sequence: TGTGCCAGTACCGGACAGGGGACCTCTATCCAGCATTTT. Amino acid sequence: CASTGQGTSIQHF. The full variable domain, in which reference TRBV19 and TRBJ1-5 provide the parts outside the CDR3, is DGGITQSPKYLFRKEGQNVTLSCEQNLNHDAMYWYRQDPGQGLRLIYYSQIVNDFQKGDIAEGYSVSREKKESFPLTVTSAQKNPTAFYLCASTGQGTSIQHFGDGTRLSIL.

The chain employs TRBV30 and TRBJ2-7, with D perhaps TRBD2 (6 bases). The CDR3 spans 12 residues. CDR1 GTSNPN and CDR2 SVGIG come from the germline V gene (reference sequence). The V and J ends lost 3 bases and 2 bases respectively, with 8 bases between them. The CDR3 sequence: CAWSGSPYEQYF. DNA of the CDR3: TGTGCCTGGAGCGGGAGCCCCTACGAGCAGTACTTC.

The chain recombines TRBV29-1 with TRBJ2-7; 7 nucleotides agree with TRBD1. CDR3 length equals 13 residues. Germline V gene data show CDR1 as SQVTM and CDR2 as ANQGSEA. Trimming cost V 6 bases and J 3 bases; bases outside gene matches: 8. CDR3 sequence (DNA): TGCAGCGTCGGGACAGCCCCATTCTACGAGCAGTACTTC. This sequence encodes CSVGTAPFYEQYF.

The V and J genes are TRBV7-2 and TRBJ2-7; tentative D call: TRBD2 (6 bases). The CDR3 extends over 14 amino acids. Germline CDR1 reads SGHTA; CDR2 reads FQGNSA. The ends were cut back, 5 bases at V and 0 bases at J, with 11 bases in the middle. In DNA, the CDR3 is TGTGCCAGCAGCCTGGGGACTTCCTCCTACGAGCAGTACTTC. The encoded protein is CASSLGTSSYEQYF.

J is TRBJ2-7 and V is TRBV15, with D maybe TRBD1 (6 bases). V was cut by 3 bases and J by 2 bases, with 11 bases left in between. The germline gives CDR1 LNHNV, CDR2 YYDKDF (reference sequence). The CDR3 covers 14 residues. The CDR3 region is CATSRGAPPYEQYF. For the CDR3, the DNA is TGTGCCACCAGCAGGGGGGCGCCCCCCTACGAGCAGTACTTC. The variable domain in full, with the rest retrieved from reference TRBV15 and TRBJ2-7, is DAMVIQNPRYQVTQFGKPVTLSCSQTLNHNVMYWYQQKSSQAPKLLFHYYDKDFNNEADTPDNFQSRRPNTSFCFLDIRSPGLGDTAMYLCATSRGAPPYEQYFGPGTRLTVT.

The rearrangement joins TRBV7-6 to TRBJ1-2; D is possibly TRBD1 (6 bases). This CDR3 has 12 residues. Germline lookup yields CDR1 SGHVS and CDR2 FNYEAQ. Trimming shortened V by 5 bases and J by 9 bases, and 13 bases separated the two germline ends. In DNA form, the CDR3 reads TGTGCCAGCAGCCCACGCGGGGGCAGCTACACCTTC. Amino acid sequence: CASSPRGGSYTF.

The chain has TRBV15 and TRBJ2-1, with 10 bases matching TRBD1. Trimming cost V 1 base and J 2 bases; bases outside gene matches: 2. Germline V lookup: CDR1 LNHNV, CDR2 YYDKDF (reference sequence). This CDR3 has 16 amino acids. The CDR3 protein is CATSRADRGAYNEQFF. The CDR3 DNA follows: TGTGCCACCAGCAGAGCGGACAGGGGGGCCTACAATGAGCAGTTCTTC. The full variable domain, completed using reference TRBV15 and TRBJ2-1, is DAMVIQNPRYQVTQFGKPVTLSCSQTLNHNVMYWYQQKSSQAPKLLFHYYDKDFNNEADTPDNFQSRRPNTSFCFLDIRSPGLGDTAMYLCATSRADRGAYNEQFFGPGTRLTVL.

The chain couples TRBV19 to TRBJ2-7; the match to TRBD1 covers 8 bases. This CDR3 has 14 residues. Germline V gene lookup returns CDR1 LNHDA and CDR2 SQIVND (reference sequence). J lost 0 bases, V lost 7 bases, and 5 bases had no gene match. CDR3 DNA: TGTGCCAGTATGGACAGGGCACACTCCTACGAGCAGTACTTC. The encoded protein is CASMDRAHSYEQYF.

The chain is built from TRBV27 and TRBJ2-3; 8 positions match TRBD2. V dropped 3 bases and J dropped 4; count of bases not matched to a gene: 18. The CDR3 covers 19 residues. Germline CDR1 is MNHEY and CDR2 is SMNVEV (reference sequence). DNA of the CDR3: TGTGCCAGCAGTTTTAGGGGACTAGTGGGGCGGGGATGGGCAGATACGCAGTATTTT. Amino acid sequence: CASSFRGLVGRGWADTQYF.

This chain joins TRBV27 and TRBJ2-7; TRBD1 agrees at 7 bases. The CDR3 is made up of 14 amino acids. Per germline, CDR1 MNHEY and CDR2 SMNVEV (reference sequence). With V trimmed by 5 bases and J by 6 bases, 10 bases remained unmatched. The CDR3 bases are TGTGCCAGCAGTGTACAGGGGAGAGGGACCGAGCAGTACTTC. This encodes CASSVQGRGTEQYF.

The V call is TRBV5-1, the J call TRBJ2-1, with 10 bases matching TRBD2. CDR3 size: 16 residues. CDR1 and CDR2 (germline): SGHRS, YFSETQ. J lost 2 bases, V lost 4 bases, and 6 bases had no gene match. CDR3 sequence (DNA): TGCGCCAGCAGCCTTTATAGCGGGGGGACCTACAATGAGCAGTTCTTC. It yields the protein CASSLYSGGTYNEQFF.

This chain uses TRBV5-1 with TRBJ2-1; no definite D call. The germline V gene has CDR1 SGHRS and CDR2 YFSETQ. This CDR3 comprises 15 residues. V gave up 0 bases and J gave up 0 bases, with 7 bases separating them. CDR3 residues: CASSLDPGSYNEQFF. The DNA of the CDR3 is TGCGCCAGCAGCTTGGACCCAGGCTCCTACAATGAGCAGTTCTTC.

V is TRBV29-1 and J is TRBJ2-7, with D maybe TRBD2 (6 bases). V lost 5 bases and J 6 bases, leaving 14 bases between the germline ends. The germline V gene has CDR1 SQVTM and CDR2 ANQGSEA. The CDR3 has 12 amino acids. The CDR3 coding sequence is TGCAGCGTTTTATCCGGGGGTCCCGAGCAGTACTTC. This gives the protein CSVLSGGPEQYF.

J is TRBJ1-2 and V is TRBV7-8, with D possibly being TRBD1 (5 bases). This CDR3 spans 14 amino acids. Germline lookup yields CDR1 SGHVS and CDR2 FQNEAQ. Trimming pared 5 bases from V and 7 bases from J, leaving 17 bases between. In DNA form, the CDR3 reads TGTGCCAGCAGCGTAGTCAGGGATGTGGGTGGCTACACCTTC. Its protein is CASSVVRDVGGYTF.

This chain uses TRBV19 with TRBJ2-2; 7 bases fit TRBD1. V was pared by 6 bases and J by 5 bases, with 9 bases of the junction left unmatched. This CDR3 comprises 15 residues. The germline gives CDR1 LNHDA, CDR2 SQIVND (reference sequence). The CDR3 nucleotides are TGTGCCAGTAGCGACAGGGTGGGGGTAACCGGGGAGCTGTTTTTT. Protein: CASSDRVGVTGELFF.

This chain joins TRBV5-1 and TRBJ1-1, with 8 bases that match TRBD1. Germline V gene sequence: CDR1 SGHRS, CDR2 YFSETQ. The CDR3 length is 15 residues. V was clipped by 0 bases and J by 3 bases; unmatched bases: 4. The CDR3 is CASSLGTGSDTEAFF. The CDR3 DNA is TGCGCCAGCAGCTTGGGGACAGGGTCGGACACTGAAGCTTTCTTT.

The chain carries TRBV27 and TRBJ1-1; TRBD1 matches at 9 bases. Germline V gene data show CDR1 as MNHEY and CDR2 as SMNVEV (reference sequence). With 0 bases clipped from V and 2 bases from J, the junction kept 4 bases outside the gene matches. This CDR3 is 16 amino acids long. The CDR3 here is CASSLSPTGGNTEAFF. CDR3 coding DNA: TGTGCCAGCAGTTTATCCCCGACAGGGGGTAACACTGAAGCTTTCTTT.